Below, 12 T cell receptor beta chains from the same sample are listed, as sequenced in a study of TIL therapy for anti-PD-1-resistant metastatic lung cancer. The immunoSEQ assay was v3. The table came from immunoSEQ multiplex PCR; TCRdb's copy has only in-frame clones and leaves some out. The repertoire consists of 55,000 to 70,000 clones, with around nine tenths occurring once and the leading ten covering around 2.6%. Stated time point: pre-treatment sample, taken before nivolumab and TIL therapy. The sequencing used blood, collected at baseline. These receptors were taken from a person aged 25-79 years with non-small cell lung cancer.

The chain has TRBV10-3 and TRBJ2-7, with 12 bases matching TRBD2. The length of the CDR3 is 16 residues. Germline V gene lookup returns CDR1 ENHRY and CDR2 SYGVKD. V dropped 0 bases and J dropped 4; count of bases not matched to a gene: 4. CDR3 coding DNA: TGTGCCATCAGTGAGTCGAAGACTAGCGGGAGTTACGAGCAGTACTTC. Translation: CAISESKTSGSYEQYF.

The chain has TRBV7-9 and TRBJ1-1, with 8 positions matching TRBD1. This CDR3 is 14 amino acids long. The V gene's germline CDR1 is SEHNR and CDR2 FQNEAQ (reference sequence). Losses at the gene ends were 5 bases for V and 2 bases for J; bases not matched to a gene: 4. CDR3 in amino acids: CASSLGQANTEAFF. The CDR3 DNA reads TGTGCCAGCAGCCTGGGACAGGCCAACACTGAAGCTTTCTTT. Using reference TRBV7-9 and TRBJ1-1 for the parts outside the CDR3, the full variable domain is DTGVSQNPRHKITKRGQNVTFRCDPISEHNRLYWYRQTLGQGPEFLTYFQNEAQLEKSRLLSDRFSAERPKGSFSTLEIQRTEQGDSAMYLCASSLGQANTEAFFGQGTRLTVV.

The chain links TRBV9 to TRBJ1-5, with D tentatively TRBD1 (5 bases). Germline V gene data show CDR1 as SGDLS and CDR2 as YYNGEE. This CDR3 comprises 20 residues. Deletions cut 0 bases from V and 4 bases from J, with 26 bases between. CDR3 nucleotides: TGTGCCAGCAGCGTAGTGCAGAAACCGGGACTCAGAGAATTTAATCAGCCCCAGCATTTT. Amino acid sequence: CASSVVQKPGLREFNQPQHF.

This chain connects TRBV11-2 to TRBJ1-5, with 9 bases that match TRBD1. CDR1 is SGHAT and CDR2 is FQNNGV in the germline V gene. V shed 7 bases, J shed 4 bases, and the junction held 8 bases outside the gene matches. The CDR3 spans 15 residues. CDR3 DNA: TGTGCCAGCAACCCGCGGGGACAGGGAAATCAGCCCCAGCATTTT. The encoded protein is CASNPRGQGNQPQHF.

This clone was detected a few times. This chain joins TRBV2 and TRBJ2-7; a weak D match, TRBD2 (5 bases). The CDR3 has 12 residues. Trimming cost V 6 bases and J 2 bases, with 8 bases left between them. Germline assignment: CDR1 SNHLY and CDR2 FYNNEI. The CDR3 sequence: CASRTITYEQYF. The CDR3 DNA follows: TGTGCCAGCAGGACTATAACCTACGAGCAGTACTTC.

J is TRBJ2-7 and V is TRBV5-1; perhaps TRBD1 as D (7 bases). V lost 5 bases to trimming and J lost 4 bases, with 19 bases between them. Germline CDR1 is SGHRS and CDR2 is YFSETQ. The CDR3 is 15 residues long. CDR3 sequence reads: CASSPEGALTYEQYF. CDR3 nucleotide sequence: TGCGCCAGCAGTCCGGAGGGGGCCTTAACTTACGAGCAGTACTTC.

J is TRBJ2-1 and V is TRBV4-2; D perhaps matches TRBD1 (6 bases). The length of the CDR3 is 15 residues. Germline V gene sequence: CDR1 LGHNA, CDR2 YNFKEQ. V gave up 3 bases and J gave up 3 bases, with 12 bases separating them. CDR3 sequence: CASSQEQGHYNEQFF. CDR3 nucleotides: TGTGCCAGCAGCCAGGAACAGGGCCACTACAATGAGCAGTTCTTC.

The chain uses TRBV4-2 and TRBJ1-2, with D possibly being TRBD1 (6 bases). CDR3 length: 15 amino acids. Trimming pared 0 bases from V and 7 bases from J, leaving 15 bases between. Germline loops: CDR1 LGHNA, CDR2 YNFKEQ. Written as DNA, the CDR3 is TGTGCCAGCAGCCAAGATTTAGCAGGGGTGGGTGGCTACACCTTC. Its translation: CASSQDLAGVGGYTF.

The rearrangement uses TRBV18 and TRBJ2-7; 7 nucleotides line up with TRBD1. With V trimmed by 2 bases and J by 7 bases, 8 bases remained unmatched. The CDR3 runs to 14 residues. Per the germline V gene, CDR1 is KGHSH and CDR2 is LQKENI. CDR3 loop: CASSPTDRVKEQYF. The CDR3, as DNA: TGTGCCAGCTCACCAACCGACAGGGTGAAGGAGCAGTACTTC.

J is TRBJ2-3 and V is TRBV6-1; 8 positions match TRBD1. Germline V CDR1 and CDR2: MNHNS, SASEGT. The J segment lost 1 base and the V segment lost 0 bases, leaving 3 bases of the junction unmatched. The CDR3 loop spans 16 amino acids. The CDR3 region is CASSEALGQGTDTQYF. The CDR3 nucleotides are TGTGCCAGCAGTGAAGCGTTGGGACAGGGCACAGATACGCAGTATTTT.

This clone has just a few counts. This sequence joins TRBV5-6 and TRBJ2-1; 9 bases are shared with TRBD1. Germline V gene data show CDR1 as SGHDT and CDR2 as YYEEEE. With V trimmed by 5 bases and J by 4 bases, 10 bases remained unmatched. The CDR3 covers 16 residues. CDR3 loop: CASRFRGTGQYNEQFF. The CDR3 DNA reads TGTGCCAGCAGATTCAGGGGGACAGGGCAATACAATGAGCAGTTCTTC.

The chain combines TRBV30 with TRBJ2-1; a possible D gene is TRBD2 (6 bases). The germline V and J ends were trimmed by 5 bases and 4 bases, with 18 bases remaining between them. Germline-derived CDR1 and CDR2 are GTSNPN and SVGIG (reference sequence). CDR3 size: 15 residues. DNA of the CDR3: TGTGCCTGGGGCGAGGGACTTCAGGGATACAATGAGCAGTTCTTC. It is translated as CAWGEGLQGYNEQFF.